This TCR beta chain was retrieved from a study of T cell changes during pregnancy in multiple sclerosis. Sequenced by immunoSEQ multiplex PCR; TCRdb stores in-frame clones only, minus some. The data contain some 27,000 clones, about 93% of them singletons. The specimen was CD4+ T cells from peripheral blood mononuclear cells, collected after pregnancy. The TCR was taken from a female donor with multiple sclerosis, enrolled in a pregnancy study.

The CDR3 coding sequence is TGTGCCAGCAGCTTAGGACAGGACAACACCATATATTTT. Residues: CASSLGQDNTIYF. The chain couples TRBV7-9 to TRBJ1-3; maybe TRBD1 (6 bases). V was pared by 1 base and J by 7 bases, with 8 bases between. Germline V gene data show CDR1 as SEHNR and CDR2 as FQNEAQ (reference sequence). The CDR3 has 13 residues.